Listed here is a single TCR beta chain. This clonotype was observed at least ten times. This clone's antigen is unknown. No clone much larger than this one lies a single base away; base qualities are absent. Preparation of the library involved RT-PCR. Sequencing was carried out with an Illumina HiSeq 2500. In-frame beta chains were kept once TCRdb had trimmed the public reads at Q25 with fastp and called clones with MiXCR. Each CDR3 protein appears once, grouped with its most common genes and DNA. Recorded for this sample are hundreds of thousands of distinct CDR3 sequences; less than 20% of them occurred a single time. In total, the top ten clones hold 9.5% to 13% of the sample. V drops 0 bases and J drops 1 base, leaving 7 bases in between. From cysteine to phenylalanine, the CDR3 is 14 amino acids long. The read is trimmed to its CDR3 DNA, 42 bases read in frame from base 1. The germline V gene gives CDR1 as SGHRS and CDR2 as YFSETQ.

The data derive from a study of response to subunit inactivated influenza vaccine (dated 2018 in TCRdb). With respect to the entire study: Deep quantitative T cell receptor repertoire profiling was used in the study to track responses to a trivalent subunit inactivated influenza vaccine.

Overall study results and their limits: According to the authors, only a limited number of new T cells may be recruited by each seasonal influenza vaccination.

This sequence was found in a man aged 45-60 years who received an inactivated influenza vaccine. Donor details come from another sample of the same person, matched by shared clones. The V gene is TRBV5-1 and the J gene is TRBJ1-2; the D gene remains uncertain. The material was PBMCs from blood, obtained roughly 5 days after vaccination. The DNA is TGCGCCAGCAGCTTGGCTGGGTTTAACTATGGCTACACCTTC. This sequence encodes CASSLAGFNYGYTF.